This T cell receptor (beta chain) was recovered during a study of T cell changes during pregnancy in multiple sclerosis (dated by TCRdb to the late 2010s). Concerning the study at large: The study examined how the T cell repertoire changed over the course of pregnancy in women with multiple sclerosis.

Library preparation used the immunoSEQ multiplex PCR assay. TCRdb provides this immuneACCESS table in a form limited to in-frame rearrangements. Some clones are lacking; in checked studies, under half of them reflect an unresolved V gene, and why the rest are absent is not known. The sample contains approximately 26,000 clones, approximately 92% of them found a single time. The leading ten clones occupy 0.8% of the sample. As for this clone: What antigen it recognizes has not been identified. Base-call qualities are not available, and no considerably larger clone is one nucleotide away.

Deletion took 4 bases off V and 6 bases off J, with a span of 13 bases between the germline ends. There are 13 amino acids in the CDR3, from cysteine to phenylalanine inclusive. The DNA shown is the 39-base CDR3, in frame from base 1. The germline V gene encodes CDR1 SNHLY and CDR2 FYNNEI. The specimen comprised CD4+ T cells from peripheral blood mononuclear cells, sampled in the second trimester of pregnancy. The clonotype comes from a female donor with multiple sclerosis, enrolled in a pregnancy study. The rearrangement combines TRBV2 with TRBJ2-7; TRBD2 is a weak D gene call, 6 bases matching. The DNA sequence follows: TGTGCCAGCAGTGTGCTTAGCGGAGGCGAGCAGTACTTC. It codes for CASSVLSGGEQYF.